These 22 T cell receptor beta chains came from one sample sequenced in a study of CD8 T cells in Susac syndrome (dated by TCRdb to about 2019). Library creation used the immunoSEQ multiplex PCR assay. RNA was extracted using the RNeasy kit, and roughly 0.45 to 1 ug of the RNA was reverse transcribed with random hexamers. TCRdb reprocessed the public reads (quality trimming at Q25 with fastp, clone calling with MiXCR) and kept in-frame beta chains. Here each entry gathers all rows of one CDR3 protein and keeps the most common genes and DNA. This sample holds under 95,000 distinct CDR3 sequences; about 95% were observed only once. The ten top clones hold more than 0.3% of the sample. The source material was CD4+ T cells from PBMCs. These receptors originate from a human donor with Susac syndrome.

This chain joins TRBV30 and TRBJ2-4; 11 bases agree with TRBD1. V lost 5 bases and J lost 6; bases outside the gene matches: 3. The CDR3 loop spans 13 amino acids. CDR1 is GTSNPN and CDR2 is SVGIG in the germline V gene (reference sequence). CDR3 sequence: CAWGGTGGNIQYF. The CDR3 DNA reads as TGTGCCTGGGGGGGGACAGGGGGAAACATTCAGTACTTC.

This chain joins TRBV30 and TRBJ2-2, with D possibly being TRBD1 or TRBD2 (5 bases each). Germline loops: CDR1 GTSNPN, CDR2 SVGIG (reference sequence). The ends were cut back, 7 bases at V and 6 bases at J, with 15 bases in the middle. This CDR3 is built from 13 residues. CDR3 region: CASPGPPPGELFF. The CDR3 DNA reads TGTGCCTCCCCGGGACCACCCCCCGGGGAGCTGTTTTTT. The whole variable domain, filled in from reference TRBV30 and TRBJ2-2, reads SQTIHQWPATLVQPVGSPLSLECTVEGTSNPNLYWYRQAAGRGLQLLFYSVGIGQISSEVPQNLSASRPQDRQFILSSKKLLLSDSGFYLCASPGPPPGELFFGEGSRLTVL.

This clonotype is a singleton in its sample. The V gene is TRBV6-5, the J gene TRBJ1-2, with TRBD1 matching over 7 bases. The ends lost 2 bases at V and 6 bases at J; junction bases unmatched: 0. This CDR3 contains 12 residues. CDR1 is MNHEY and CDR2 is SVGAGI in the germline V gene. DNA for the CDR3: TGTGCCAGCAGTTACACAGGGGATGGCTACACCTTC. It encodes CASSYTGDGYTF.

This chain links TRBV6-5 with TRBJ2-7, with 7 nucleotides matching TRBD1. This CDR3 comprises 13 residues. Trimming at V came to 6 bases and at J to 4 bases, leaving 6 bases not matched to a gene. Germline CDR1 MNHEY, CDR2 SVGAGI. In nucleotides, the CDR3 is TGTGCCAGCAGGATGACAGGGCTATACGAGCAGTACTTC. It specifies CASRMTGLYEQYF.

The CDR3 sequence is CASSPPAAGTGELFF. The CDR3 DNA is TGTGCCAGCAGCCCTCCCGCTGCTGGCACCGGGGAGCTGTTTTTT. This rearrangement joins TRBV6-6 to TRBJ2-2; D is uncertain. V was pared by 6 bases and J by 4 bases, with 15 bases between. Per the germline V gene, CDR1 is MNHNY and CDR2 is SVGAGI (reference sequence). The CDR3 has 15 amino acids.

The rearrangement links TRBV12-3 or TRBV12-4 to TRBJ2-3, with 8 bases matching TRBD1. Unmatched junction bases numbered 5, after V lost 7 bases and J lost 5 bases. The CDR3 has 13 amino acids. CDR3 residues: CASKTGVRDTQYF. The CDR3 region has the DNA TGTGCCAGCAAGACAGGGGTGAGAGATACGCAGTATTTT.

The CDR3, as DNA: TGTGCCAGCACCCAAGGGCTACACACAGATACGCAGTATTTT. It yields the protein CASTQGLHTDTQYF. This chain uses TRBV7-2 with TRBJ2-3, with D unresolved. V was cut by 7 bases and J by 2 bases, with 13 bases left in between. This CDR3 spans 14 amino acids. Germline CDR1 is SGHTA and CDR2 is FQGNSA.

The rearrangement links TRBV5-4 to TRBJ2-3; 7 nucleotides line up with TRBD2. V shed 6 bases and J 6 bases; nucleotides not matched to a gene: 10. The CDR3 length is 14 residues. CDR1 is SGHNT and CDR2 is YYREEE in the germline V gene (reference sequence). The CDR3 here is CASTMGGTGDTQYF. Here the CDR3 DNA reads TGTGCCAGCACCATGGGAGGGACCGGGGATACGCAGTATTTT.

This clonotype was counted once. This chain joins TRBV9 and TRBJ1-2; D unresolved. This CDR3 contains 15 residues. Trimming removed 4 bases from V and 4 bases from J, with 17 bases in between. Looked up from germline, CDR1 is SGDLS and CDR2 is YYNGEE. This CDR3 reads CASSPSDSGSYGYTF. The CDR3 nucleotides read TGTGCCAGCAGCCCTTCCGACTCTGGTAGCTATGGCTACACCTTC.

This chain uses TRBV7-2 with TRBJ2-5; D is perhaps TRBD2 (6 bases). Germline V lookup: CDR1 SGHTA, CDR2 FQGNSA. V lost 5 bases and J lost 2, with 15 bases in between. This CDR3 comprises 15 residues. CDR3 nucleotide sequence: TGTGCCAGCAGCCGGGACTCCAGCCGACAAGAGACCCAGTACTTC. Its translation is CASSRDSSRQETQYF.

The V gene is TRBV5-6, the J gene TRBJ2-5; D call uncertain. The CDR3 length is 15 residues. The V end was cut by 1 base, the J end by 2 bases, with 12 bases between. CDR1 and CDR2 (germline): SGHDT, YYEEEE. The DNA of the CDR3 is TGTGCCAGCAGCTTGCCTAGAAAAGGTCAAGAGACCCAGTACTTC. It encodes CASSLPRKGQETQYF.

The rearrangement uses TRBV5-8 and TRBJ2-2; D call uncertain. Germline CDR1 and CDR2: SGHTS and YDEGEE. This CDR3 contains 14 residues. V was clipped by 0 bases and J by 2 bases, with 5 bases between them. CDR3 sequence reads: CASSLEDNTGELFF. CDR3 in DNA: TGTGCCAGCAGCTTGGAGGACAACACCGGGGAGCTGTTTTTT.

The V gene is TRBV14, the J gene TRBJ2-5; 10 bases agree with TRBD2. Germline CDR1 is SGHDN and CDR2 is FVKESK. V shed 4 bases, J shed 0 bases, and the junction held 8 bases outside the gene matches. The CDR3 extends over 17 amino acids. The CDR3, as DNA: TGTGCCAGCAGCCCGGGACTAGCGTTAAAGTACCAAGAGACCCAGTACTTC. Translated: CASSPGLALKYQETQYF.

This chain joins TRBV20-1 and TRBJ2-1; D call uncertain. CDR1 is DFQATT and CDR2 is SNEGSKA in the germline V gene (reference sequence). CDR3 length: 10 residues. V lost 6 bases and J 9 bases, leaving 9 bases between the germline ends. This CDR3 reads CSAVFSEQFF. DNA of the CDR3: TGCAGTGCCGTGTTTTCTGAGCAGTTCTTC.

The V call is TRBV7-9, the J call TRBJ2-7, with D uncertain. V dropped 1 base and J dropped 5 bases, with 15 bases sitting between them. The CDR3 extends over 15 amino acids. Germline lookup yields CDR1 SEHNR and CDR2 FQNEAQ (reference sequence). In DNA form, the CDR3 reads TGTGCCAGCAGCTTAGACCGAGGCAGGCCCAACGAGCAGTACTTC. This translates into CASSLDRGRPNEQYF.

This chain connects TRBV6-5 to TRBJ2-5; D call uncertain. Germline V gene data show CDR1 as MNHEY and CDR2 as SVGAGI. This CDR3 is built from 14 residues. V lost 3 bases and J 7 bases, leaving 15 bases between the germline ends. The CDR3 sequence is CASSYVERVGTQYF. Here the CDR3 DNA reads TGTGCCAGCAGTTATGTCGAACGGGTAGGGACCCAGTACTTC.

The chain joins TRBV20-1 to TRBJ2-7, with TRBD2 identical over 7 bases. This CDR3 has 16 residues. With V trimmed by 6 bases and J by 4 bases, 18 bases remained unmatched. Germline assignment: CDR1 DFQATT and CDR2 SNEGSKA (reference sequence). The CDR3: CSAETRGEEGTYEQYF. CDR3 DNA sequence: TGCAGTGCCGAAACTCGGGGGGAAGAAGGAACTTACGAGCAGTACTTC.

V and J are TRBV7-2 and TRBJ2-1; 11 bases are shared with TRBD2. The germline V gene encodes CDR1 SGHTA and CDR2 FQGNSA. CDR3 length: 16 residues. V lost 7 bases and J lost 4; bases outside the gene matches: 9. The CDR3 region is CASTKSSGGLYNEQFF. As DNA, the CDR3 is TGTGCCAGCACCAAATCTAGCGGGGGGTTATACAATGAGCAGTTCTTC.

The chain combines TRBV12-3 or TRBV12-4 with TRBJ1-6; TRBD1 matches at 7 bases. V was pared by 7 bases and J by 6 bases, with 6 bases of the junction left unmatched. The CDR3 runs to 14 residues. Here the CDR3 DNA reads TGTGCCAGCACGAGACAGGGTGGTAATTCACCCCTCCACTTT. This encodes CASTRQGGNSPLHF.

The chain is built from TRBV30 and TRBJ1-4; 8 bases fit TRBD1. Per the germline V gene, CDR1 is GTSNPN and CDR2 is SVGIG (reference sequence). The CDR3 extends over 13 amino acids. Germline trimming cut 3 bases from V and 4 bases from J; bases unmatched to any gene: 1. CDR3 coding DNA: TGTGCCTGGAGCGGACAGGGTAATGAAAAACTGTTTTTT. Its protein product is CAWSGQGNEKLFF.

This clonotype was counted a single time. The chain is built from TRBV5-1 and TRBJ1-6; D might be TRBD1 (6 bases). Germline CDR1 is SGHRS and CDR2 is YFSETQ. This CDR3 region has 17 residues. Trimming removed 0 bases from V and 5 bases from J, with 15 bases in between. The CDR3 spells CASSLEGRGRDNSPLHF. DNA for the CDR3: TGCGCCAGCAGCTTGGAAGGCAGGGGACGTGATAATTCACCCCTCCACTTT.

A few counts support this clonotype. The V call is TRBV14, the J call TRBJ1-4; D uncertain. Germline V CDR1 and CDR2: SGHDN, FVKESK. V shed 3 bases and J shed 8 bases, with 7 bases lying between them. This CDR3 contains 12 residues. The CDR3 DNA sequence: TGTGCCAGCAGCCAGGCCGGCGAAAAACTGTTTTTT. Translated, it gives CASSQAGEKLFF.